This T cell receptor (beta chain) was obtained from a study of blood T cell repertoires in COVID-19. As originally analysed: By means of reference gene primer amplification, nucleated cell counts were estimated. Profiled with immunoSEQ multiplex PCR; TCRdb holds only in-frame clones, not every one. The D gene and trimming were derived from the DNA, and the V and J assignments and clone size from that table. Of 310,000 or so clones listed, around 83% are singletons. The CDR3 has 13 residues. Germline V CDR1 and CDR2: MGHRA, YSYEKL. V lost 2 bases and J lost 3, with 5 bases in between. The sequenced sample was peripheral blood. This sequence joins TRBV4-1 and TRBJ1-5; D ambiguous. This TCR was sampled from a woman aged 45-59 years with acute or convalescent COVID-19. The CDR3 DNA reads as TGCGCCAGCAGCCAACTCTACAATCAGCCCCAGCATTTT. This encodes CASSQLYNQPQHF.